The rows below give T cell receptor beta chains drawn from one sample of a study of response to subunit inactivated influenza vaccine. TCRdb fed the RT-PCR reads into MiXCR, producing one record per CDR3 protein. The sample has almost 250,000 distinct CDR3 sequences, approximately 12% seen once. The input for sequencing was non-naive T cells sorted from PBMCs, taken 14 days before vaccination. Receptor source: a man over 45 who received an inactivated influenza vaccine. The CDR3 runs from the conserved cysteine through the conserved F or W.

j_gene: TRBJ1-1; v_gene: TRBV7-8; CDR3aa: CASSFGGQTEAFF
j_gene: TRBJ1-1; v_gene: TRBV20-1; CDR3aa: CSARDTGGTEAFF
j_gene: TRBJ2-1; v_gene: TRBV3-1; CDR3aa: CASSRTYNEQFF
j_gene: TRBJ2-5; v_gene: TRBV3-1; CDR3aa: CASSQDRSWPITQHF
j_gene: TRBJ1-1; v_gene: TRBV20-1; CDR3aa: CSASWGSMGSTEAFF
j_gene: TRBJ2-3; v_gene: TRBV7-8; CDR3aa: CASSSRTGAHTDTQYF
j_gene: TRBJ2-3; v_gene: TRBV27; CDR3aa: CASSPGLADTDTQYF
j_gene: TRBJ2-3; v_gene: TRBV6-1; CDR3aa: CASSAGTTYF
j_gene: TRBJ2-7; v_gene: TRBV20-1; CDR3aa: CSARDQVANNYEQYF
j_gene: TRBJ2-3; v_gene: TRBV6-1; CDR3aa: CASSRLAGSPLDTQYF
j_gene: TRBJ1-4; v_gene: TRBV10-2; CDR3aa: CASREVGEKLFF
j_gene: TRBJ2-7; v_gene: TRBV11-2; CDR3aa: CASSYLGQAPYF
j_gene: TRBJ2-2; v_gene: TRBV28; CDR3aa: CASSRRAGGRELFF